These 5 T cell receptor beta chains originate from one sample sequenced in a study of response to subunit inactivated influenza vaccine. TCRdb re-analysed the RT-PCR reads in MiXCR, keeping a single row per CDR3 protein. Here the sample spans about 570,000 distinct CDR3 sequences, about 11% being singletons. The sample was also reused in another study, on T cells expressing NK-cell markers. That study reports: Generation of TCR beta cDNA was performed by 5'RACE template switching incorporating UMIs.

Sample: PBMCs from blood, taken on the day of vaccination. All receptors come from a man aged 50 to 60 who received an inactivated influenza vaccine.

The chain couples TRBV11-2 to TRBJ2-2; D is uncertain. The CDR3 contains 14 residues. Trimming left V 8 bases short and J 1 base short, with 11 bases between. Per germline, CDR1 SGHAT and CDR2 FQNNGV. In nucleotides, the CDR3 is TGTGCCAGCGGACGGAACCTGAACACCGGGGAGCTGTTTTTT. Translated, it gives CASGRNLNTGELFF.

V is TRBV4-3 and J is TRBJ2-2; 9 bases match TRBD1. The trim removed 0 bases at V and 7 bases at J, leaving 3 bases unmatched. The CDR3 is 15 amino acids. Germline-derived CDR1 and CDR2 are LGHNA and YSLEER. The CDR3 protein is CASSQDRTGVGELFF. Written as DNA, the CDR3 is TGCGCCAGCAGCCAAGATAGGACAGGGGTCGGGGAGCTGTTTTTT.

The chain joins TRBV29-1 to TRBJ2-1, with D possibly matching TRBD2 (6 bases). The CDR3 spans 16 residues. The V end lost 5 bases, the J end lost 1 base, and 18 bases lay between the germline ends. Germline assignment: CDR1 SQVTM and CDR2 ANQGSEA. In DNA form, the CDR3 reads TGCAGCGTTCTAAACACCTGGGGGAGGTCCTACAATGAGCAGTTCTTC. This gives the protein CSVLNTWGRSYNEQFF.

The chain combines TRBV12-3 or TRBV12-4 with TRBJ1-1; TRBD1 matches at 7 bases. CDR3 length: 14 residues. V trimming: 1 base; J trimming: 11 bases; junction bases outside the gene matches: 10. Here the CDR3 reads CASSLDPVQGTAFF. CDR3 in DNA: TGTGCCAGCAGTTTAGACCCCGTACAGGGGACGGCTTTCTTT.

The chain is built from TRBV5-1 and TRBJ2-5, with 8 bases that match TRBD2. CDR1 and CDR2 from the germline V gene are SGHRS and YFSETQ. V shed 4 bases and J 1 base; nucleotides not matched to a gene: 12. The CDR3 is 17 amino acids. The CDR3 DNA follows: TGCGCCAGCAGCCCTACCGTACGGACTAGCTTCCAAGAGACCCAGTACTTC. It yields the protein CASSPTVRTSFQETQYF. Using reference TRBV5-1 and TRBJ2-5 for the parts outside the CDR3, the full variable domain is KAGVTQTPRYLIKTRGQQVTLSCSPISGHRSVSWYQQTPGQGLQFLFEYFSETQRNKGNFPGRFSGRQFSNSRSEMNVSTLELGDSALYLCASSPTVRTSFQETQYFGPGTRLLVL.